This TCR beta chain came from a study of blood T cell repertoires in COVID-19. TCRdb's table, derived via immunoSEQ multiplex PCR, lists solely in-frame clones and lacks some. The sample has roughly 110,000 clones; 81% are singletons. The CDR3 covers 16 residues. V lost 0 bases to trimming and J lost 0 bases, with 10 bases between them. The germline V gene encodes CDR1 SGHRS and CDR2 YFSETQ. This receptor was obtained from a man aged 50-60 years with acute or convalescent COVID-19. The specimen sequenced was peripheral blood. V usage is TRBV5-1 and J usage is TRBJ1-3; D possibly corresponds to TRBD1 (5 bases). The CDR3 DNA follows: TGCGCCAGCAGCTTGGAAGGGGCCTACTCTGGAAACACCATATATTTT. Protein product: CASSLEGAYSGNTIYF. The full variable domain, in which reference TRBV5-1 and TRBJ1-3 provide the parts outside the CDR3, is KAGVTQTPRYLIKTRGQQVTLSCSPISGHRSVSWYQQTPGQGLQFLFEYFSETQRNKGNFPGRFSGRQFSNSRSEMNVSTLELGDSALYLCASSLEGAYSGNTIYFGEGSWLTVV.